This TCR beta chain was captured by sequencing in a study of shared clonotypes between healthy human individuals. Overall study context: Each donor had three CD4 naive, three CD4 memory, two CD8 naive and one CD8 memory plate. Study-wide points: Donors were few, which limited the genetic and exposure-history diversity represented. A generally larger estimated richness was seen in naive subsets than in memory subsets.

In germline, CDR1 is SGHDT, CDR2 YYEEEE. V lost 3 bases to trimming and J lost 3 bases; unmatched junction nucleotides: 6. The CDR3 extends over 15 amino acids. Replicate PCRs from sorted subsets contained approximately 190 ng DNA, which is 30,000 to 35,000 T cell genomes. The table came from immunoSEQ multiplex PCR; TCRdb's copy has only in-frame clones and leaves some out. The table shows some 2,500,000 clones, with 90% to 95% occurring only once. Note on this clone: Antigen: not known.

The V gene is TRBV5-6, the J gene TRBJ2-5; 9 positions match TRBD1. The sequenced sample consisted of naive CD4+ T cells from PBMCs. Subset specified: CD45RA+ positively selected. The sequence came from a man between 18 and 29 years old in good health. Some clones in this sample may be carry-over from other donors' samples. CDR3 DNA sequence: TGTGCCAGCAGCTACCTTAGGACAGGGGAAGAGACCCAGTACTTC. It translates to CASSYLRTGEETQYF. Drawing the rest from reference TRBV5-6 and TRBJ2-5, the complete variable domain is DAGVTQSPTHLIKTRGQQVTLRCSPKSGHDTVSWYQQALGQGPQFIFQYYEEEERQRGNFPDRFSGHQFPNYSSELNVNALLLGDSALYLCASSYLRTGEETQYFGPGTRLLVL.